One and the same sample provided the 13 T cell receptor beta chains below, sequenced in a study of beta chain features in type 1 diabetes. Their recognized antigens are unknown. The authors reverse transcribed all of the isolated RNA, so sequencing captured expressed TCRB transcripts. Assay used: immunoSEQ multiplex PCR; TCRdb lists only in-frame clones, some missing. Of about 660,000 clones listed, around 15% are singletons. The study, taken as a whole, reports: The study found moderately but significantly shorter TCRB CDR3s in all four CD4+ subsets of Type 1 diabetes patients.

The sample was naive CD4+ T cells from blood. All receptors derive from a man aged 18 to 35 with type 1 diabetes.

There are a few counts of this clone. This chain uses TRBV9 with TRBJ2-6; no clear D gene. Germline CDR1 SGDLS, CDR2 YYNGEE. This CDR3 has 15 amino acids. The V gene lost 2 bases and the J gene lost 0 bases, with 6 bases spanning the gap. CDR3 bases: TGTGCCAGCAGCGTTAGGTTCTCTGGGGCCAACGTCCTGACTTTC. Translated: CASSVRFSGANVLTF.

The CDR3: CASSLTGRGTQPQHF. Here the CDR3 DNA reads TGTGCCAGCAGCTTAACAGGCAGGGGGACCCAGCCCCAGCATTTT. The genes are TRBV7-2 and TRBJ1-5, with 7 bases matching TRBD1. V was clipped by 2 bases and J by 7 bases; unmatched bases: 8. There are 15 residues in the CDR3. Germline CDR1 reads SGHTA; CDR2 reads FQGNSA.

Comment on this clone: The same CDR3 is also encoded by other DNA sequences in this sample. The chain combines TRBV30 with TRBJ2-1; D is perhaps TRBD2 (6 bases). Germline lookup yields CDR1 GTSNPN and CDR2 SVGIG (reference sequence). Trimming removed 0 bases at V and 2 bases at J, with 11 bases between. This CDR3 spans 15 amino acids. DNA for the CDR3: TGTGCCTGGAGTGTGCATAGCGGAACCTACAATGAGCAGTTCTTC. It specifies CAWSVHSGTYNEQFF.

J is TRBJ2-5 and V is TRBV30, with TRBD2 matching over 7 bases. The CDR3 runs 12 residues. J lost 4 bases, V lost 4 bases, and 3 bases had no gene match. Germline V gene sequence: CDR1 GTSNPN, CDR2 SVGIG (reference sequence). The CDR3, as DNA: TGTGCCTGGACTACTAGCGCAGAGACCCAGTACTTC. It yields the protein CAWTTSAETQYF. The full variable domain, completed using reference TRBV30 and TRBJ2-5, is SQTIHQWPATLVQPVGSPLSLECTVEGTSNPNLYWYRQAAGRGLQLLFYSVGIGQISSEVPQNLSASRPQDRQFILSSKKLLLSDSGFYLCAWTTSAETQYFGPGTRLLVL.

This clone was seen a handful of times. This sequence joins TRBV29-1 and TRBJ2-3, with D hard to call. CDR1 is SQVTM, CDR2 ANQGSEA, per germline. Trimming removed 3 bases at V and 2 bases at J, with 3 bases between. This CDR3 contains 11 residues. CDR3 in DNA: TGCAGCGTTGATTTCACAGATACGCAGTATTTT. Translating it yields CSVDFTDTQYF.

The DNA of the CDR3 is TGCGCCAGCAGTCTATCACGGGGGACTAGGGAGACCCAGTACTTC. It encodes CASSLSRGTRETQYF. The V gene is TRBV10-2, the J gene TRBJ2-5; 8 bases fit TRBD2. Germline lookup yields CDR1 WSHSY and CDR2 SAAADI. Trimming cost V 5 bases and J 5 bases; bases outside gene matches: 10. The CDR3 totals 15 residues.

This clone has a handful of counts. The J gene is TRBJ1-6, the V gene TRBV4-2; no reliable D call. The CDR3 has 18 amino acids. Trimming left V 0 bases short and J 2 bases short, with 14 bases between. CDR1 and CDR2 (germline): LGHNA, YNFKEQ. CDR3 nucleotides: TGTGCCAGCAGCCAAGAGAGGCGGGGTAGCGCCTATAATTCACCCCTCCACTTT. It encodes CASSQERRGSAYNSPLHF.

This clone was observed a handful of times. J is TRBJ2-7 and V is TRBV19; D possibly corresponds to TRBD1 (6 bases). CDR3 length: 13 amino acids. V gave up 10 bases and J gave up 4 bases, with 17 bases separating them. The germline V gene has CDR1 LNHDA and CDR2 SQIVND (reference sequence). In nucleotides, the CDR3 is TGTGCCAAGTCCTCCGGGACACAATACGAGCAGTACTTC. Translated: CAKSSGTQYEQYF. The full variable domain, with the rest looked up from reference TRBV19 and TRBJ2-7, is DGGITQSPKYLFRKEGQNVTLSCEQNLNHDAMYWYRQDPGQGLRLIYYSQIVNDFQKGDIAEGYSVSREKKESFPLTVTSAQKNPTAFYLCAKSSGTQYEQYFGPGTRLTVT.

This sequence joins TRBV7-9 and TRBJ1-2; D gene uncertain. The ends were cut back, 4 bases at V and 4 bases at J, with 13 bases in the middle. CDR3 size: 14 residues. Germline V CDR1 and CDR2: SEHNR, FQNEAQ (reference sequence). The CDR3 DNA reads as TGTGCCAGCAGCTCCCTGACACCAAGCTATGGCTACACCTTC. Translated, it gives CASSSLTPSYGYTF.

The chain recombines TRBV7-3 with TRBJ2-1; D remains ambiguous. CDR1 and CDR2 from the germline V gene are SGHTA and FQGTGA. Trimming removed 5 bases from V and 0 bases from J, with 8 bases in between. The CDR3 is 14 residues long. CDR3 protein: CASSPSSSYNEQFF. For the CDR3, the DNA is TGTGCCAGCAGCCCCTCCAGCTCCTACAATGAGCAGTTCTTC.

J is TRBJ1-2 and V is TRBV5-1; 7 nucleotides agree with TRBD1. Per germline, CDR1 SGHRS and CDR2 YFSETQ. The V segment lost 0 bases and the J segment 8 bases; nucleotides outside the gene matches: 4. This CDR3 comprises 13 residues. The CDR3 bases are TGCGCCAGCAGCTTGGGACAGGGTAGCGGCTACACCTTC. It encodes CASSLGQGSGYTF.

The rearrangement joins TRBV18 to TRBJ2-3; 13 bases line up with TRBD2. J was trimmed by 5 bases and V by 0 bases; bases with no gene match: 2. Germline assignment: CDR1 KGHSH and CDR2 LQKENI. The CDR3 is made up of 16 amino acids. The CDR3 DNA reads TGTGCCAGCTCACCACCGGGACTAGCGGGAAGAGATACGCAGTATTTT. It yields the protein CASSPPGLAGRDTQYF.

The table lists this clone with a few counts. V is TRBV13 and J is TRBJ2-5; tentatively, D is TRBD2 (6 bases). Germline V gene sequence: CDR1 PRHDT, CDR2 FYEKMQ (reference sequence). The CDR3 covers 16 residues. V lost 5 bases to trimming and J lost 1 base, with 17 bases between them. The CDR3 region has the DNA TGTGCCAGCAGCCCTAGTATCGGGGGACCCCAAGAGACCCAGTACTTC. Protein product: CASSPSIGGPQETQYF.